These 24 T cell receptor beta chains came from one sample sequenced in a study of cytomegalovirus exposure and HLA in healthy donors. With 60 Vbeta and 13 Jbeta primers, the PCR was carried out. TCRdb's table, derived via immunoSEQ multiplex PCR, lists solely in-frame clones and lacks some. The sample shows 150,000 to 200,000 clones, around 62% of them seen only once. Input material: PBMCs. The receptor source for this set is a man aged 40-50 years in good health and CMV-seronegative.

This rearrangement joins TRBV5-1 to TRBJ2-1; 7 bases align to TRBD2. This CDR3 is built from 16 residues. Unmatched junction bases numbered 7, after V lost 1 base and J lost 3 bases. Germline lookup yields CDR1 SGHRS and CDR2 YFSETQ. In DNA, the CDR3 is TGCGCCAGCAGCTTGCGGCTAGCGGAGCTCTACAATGAGCAGTTCTTC. It codes for CASSLRLAELYNEQFF.

The chain recombines TRBV30 with TRBJ2-3; D perhaps matches TRBD2 (6 bases). V gave up 4 bases and J gave up 0 bases, with 11 bases separating them. Germline loops: CDR1 GTSNPN, CDR2 SVGIG (reference sequence). The CDR3 has 14 amino acids. This CDR3 is CAWIRAGSTDTQYF. CDR3 sequence (DNA): TGTGCCTGGATTCGGGCGGGAAGCACAGATACGCAGTATTTT.

The J gene is TRBJ2-7, the V gene TRBV27; tentative D call: TRBD2 (5 bases). Deletions cut 6 bases from V and 5 bases from J, with 17 bases between. The CDR3 spans 14 residues. Germline-derived CDR1 and CDR2 are MNHEY and SMNVEV (reference sequence). The CDR3 here is CASSTLAHPNEQYF. CDR3 coding DNA: TGTGCCAGCAGCACCCTAGCTCACCCAAACGAGCAGTACTTC.

The chain is built from TRBV7-9 and TRBJ1-2; perhaps TRBD1 as D (5 bases). V lost 1 base to trimming and J lost 4 bases, with 13 bases between them. Germline-derived CDR1 and CDR2 are SEHNR and FQNEAQ (reference sequence). The CDR3 extends over 15 amino acids. The CDR3 DNA is TGTGCCAGCAGCTTAGACGCGCAGGGTTCCTATGGCTACACCTTC. This codes for CASSLDAQGSYGYTF.

This clone has more than one count but fewer than ten. The chain employs TRBV29-1 and TRBJ2-7; tentative D call: TRBD1 (5 bases). This CDR3 contains 17 residues. Germline CDR1 is SQVTM and CDR2 is ANQGSEA. V was clipped by 4 bases and J by 3 bases, with 25 bases between them. CDR3: CSVVVVAVQAKDYEQYF. Written as DNA, the CDR3 is TGCAGCGTTGTAGTCGTTGCGGTACAGGCAAAGGACTACGAGCAGTACTTC.

The J gene is TRBJ2-2, the V gene TRBV5-4, with 8 bases aligning to TRBD1. Germline assignment: CDR1 SGHNT and CDR2 YYREEE (reference sequence). CDR3 length: 16 residues. The V gene end was trimmed by 4 bases and the J gene end by 5 bases; junction bases not matched to a gene: 10. CDR3 protein: CASSQSRGRRTGELFF. CDR3 DNA sequence: TGTGCCAGCAGCCAAAGCAGGGGGCGCCGAACCGGGGAGCTGTTTTTT.

A few counts support this clone. The rearrangement joins TRBV21-1 to TRBJ1-5. TRBV21-1 is a pseudogene locus. The CDR3 extends over 19 amino acids. The CDR3 loop is CASSQASQPTRDGNQPQHF. CDR3 coding DNA: TGTGCCAGCAGTCAAGCGTCCCAACCAACTCGGGATGGCAATCAGCCCCAGCATTTT.

The genes are TRBV11-2 and TRBJ1-1, with TRBD1 matching 7 bases. The length of the CDR3 is 13 residues. V shed 1 base, J shed 5 bases, and the junction held 1 base outside the gene matches. The germline CDR1 and CDR2 sequences are SGHAT and FQNNGV. This CDR3 reads CASSLARGTEAFF. CDR3 coding DNA: TGTGCCAGCAGCTTAGCCAGGGGGACTGAAGCTTTCTTT.

This sequence joins TRBV6-4 and TRBJ2-2, with 10 positions matching TRBD2. This CDR3 has 15 residues. V shed 5 bases and J 6 bases; nucleotides not matched to a gene: 6. From germline, CDR1 is MRHNA and CDR2 SNTAGT. CDR3 sequence reads: CASSPLAGGPGELFF. CDR3 coding DNA: TGTGCCAGCAGTCCGTTAGCGGGAGGCCCCGGGGAGCTGTTTTTT.

The chain employs TRBV30 and TRBJ1-2; D not certain. Germline V gives CDR1 GTSNPN, CDR2 SVGIG (reference sequence). The V end lost 0 bases, the J end lost 8 bases, and 10 bases lay between the germline ends. The CDR3 has 12 amino acids. CDR3 DNA: TGTGCCTGGAGTGTTGGAGCGTCCGGCTACACCTTC. Translation gives CAWSVGASGYTF.

This clone was seen just once. The gene calls are TRBV4-1 and TRBJ2-5; 8 bases are shared with TRBD2. After removal of 1 base from V and 1 base from J, the junction contained 5 bases not matched to a gene. The CDR3 length is 16 residues. Germline CDR1 and CDR2: MGHRA and YSYEKL. The CDR3 nucleotides read TGCGCCAGCAGCCAAGCCTTCGGGAGGGGCCAAGAGACCCAGTACTTC. It specifies CASSQAFGRGQETQYF.

This clone has a handful of counts. This chain uses TRBV5-8 with TRBJ2-7; D is unresolved. CDR3 size: 15 residues. V was cut by 4 bases and J by 3 bases, with 17 bases left in between. The germline CDR1 and CDR2 sequences are SGHTS and YDEGEE. The CDR3 nucleotides are TGTGCCAGCAGCCTACCGCCCCCCGCCAACTACGAGCAGTACTTC. This encodes CASSLPPPANYEQYF. Full variable domain (rest looked up from reference TRBV5-8 and TRBJ2-7): EAGVTQSPTHLIKTRGQQATLRCSPISGHTSVYWYQQALGLGLQFLLWYDEGEERNRGNFPPRFSGRQFPNYSSELNVNALELEDSALYLCASSLPPPANYEQYFGPGTRLTVT.

The chain combines TRBV6-6 with TRBJ2-5, with 11 bases matching TRBD2. The length of the CDR3 is 15 residues. Germline CDR1 reads MNHNY; CDR2 reads SVGAGI (reference sequence). Germline trimming cut 6 bases from V and 3 bases from J; bases unmatched to any gene: 6. CDR3 protein: CASRHAGLAEETQYF. The CDR3 coding sequence is TGTGCCAGCAGACACGCGGGACTAGCGGAAGAGACCCAGTACTTC.

The gene calls are TRBV5-8 and TRBJ2-1, with TRBD2 matching over 8 bases. CDR1 is SGHTS and CDR2 is YDEGEE in the germline V gene. The CDR3 loop spans 14 amino acids. V was pared by 2 bases and J by 5 bases, with 3 bases of the junction left unmatched. The CDR3 sequence is CASSFRLAHNEQFF. Written as DNA, the CDR3 is TGTGCCAGCAGCTTTAGACTAGCGCACAATGAGCAGTTCTTC. Complete variable domain (other parts from reference TRBV5-8 and TRBJ2-1): EAGVTQSPTHLIKTRGQQATLRCSPISGHTSVYWYQQALGLGLQFLLWYDEGEERNRGNFPPRFSGRQFPNYSSELNVNALELEDSALYLCASSFRLAHNEQFFGPGTRLTVL.

The J gene is TRBJ1-4, the V gene TRBV7-9, with 9 bases that match TRBD1. J gave up 4 bases and V 5 bases, and 8 bases lay outside the gene matches. Germline CDR1 is SEHNR and CDR2 is FQNEAQ (reference sequence). This CDR3 comprises 16 residues. CDR3 coding DNA: TGTGCCAGCAGCCGCCGGACAGGGGATTTTAATGAAAAACTGTTTTTT. Its translation is CASSRRTGDFNEKLFF.

This chain joins TRBV9 and TRBJ2-5; D is perhaps TRBD1 (6 bases). The tail of the sequence fits TRBJ2-7 better, so the J call may be wrong. CDR1 SGDLS and CDR2 YYNGEE come from the germline V gene. The CDR3 runs 15 residues. The CDR3, as DNA: TGTGCCAGCAGCGTAGGTACAGGGAGCTCCTACGAGCAGTACTTC. Its translation: CASSVGTGSSYEQYF.

The gene calls are TRBV27 and TRBJ1-6; D perhaps matches TRBD1 (5 bases). CDR3 length equals 16 residues. Trimming shortened V by 5 bases and J by 0 bases, and 11 bases separated the two germline ends. Germline CDR1 is MNHEY and CDR2 is SMNVEV (reference sequence). The CDR3 nucleotides read TGTGCCAGCAGTGGCGGGGCAAGCTCCTATAATTCACCCCTCCACTTT. This gives the protein CASSGGASSYNSPLHF.

The chain is built from TRBV5-1 and TRBJ1-2; D gene unclear. Trimming took off 0 bases at V and 6 bases at J, with 9 bases between the two ends. The germline V gene encodes CDR1 SGHRS and CDR2 YFSETQ. The CDR3 consists of 13 residues. In DNA, the CDR3 is TGCGCCAGCAGCTTGGGATCCGGGAATGGCTACACCTTC. Its translation: CASSLGSGNGYTF.

The chain uses TRBV5-6 and TRBJ1-1; a weak D match, TRBD1 (6 bases). CDR1 and CDR2 (germline): SGHDT, YYEEEE. This CDR3 contains 15 residues. The V end was cut by 4 bases, the J end by 5 bases, with 18 bases between. The DNA for the CDR3 is TGTGCCAGCAGCAGGCCCACAGGGCGGAGAACTGAAGCTTTCTTT. Encoded protein: CASSRPTGRRTEAFF.

The CDR3: CASSSMAWNRETEQYF. The CDR3 DNA reads as TGTGCCAGCAGCTCAATGGCTTGGAACAGGGAGACCGAGCAGTACTTC. V and J are TRBV5-4 and TRBJ2-7; D possibly corresponds to TRBD1 (6 bases). Germline assignment: CDR1 SGHNT and CDR2 YYREEE (reference sequence). V was pared by 3 bases and J by 6 bases, with 22 bases between. The CDR3 covers 16 residues.

In its sample, this clone was seen a few times. This chain joins TRBV30 and TRBJ1-6; D is undetermined. V lost 3 bases to trimming and J lost 7 bases, with 10 bases between them. Germline CDR1 reads GTSNPN; CDR2 reads SVGIG (reference sequence). CDR3 length: 13 residues. The CDR3 loop is CAWSKTPNSPLHF. The DNA of the CDR3 is TGTGCCTGGAGCAAGACACCCAATTCACCCCTCCACTTT.

This clone showed up just once. The chain links TRBV7-2 to TRBJ2-3; D gene unclear. Germline values: CDR1 SGHTA, CDR2 FQGNSA. This CDR3 has 13 amino acids. The V gene lost 3 bases and the J gene lost 11 bases, with 15 bases spanning the gap. The CDR3 sequence is CASSFEVGLGQYF. The CDR3 nucleotides are TGTGCCAGCAGCTTTGAGGTCGGGTTGGGGCAGTATTTT.

About this clone: Other DNA sequences within the sample encode an identical CDR3. The genes are TRBV7-2 and TRBJ2-7, with D uncertain. Germline lookup yields CDR1 SGHTA and CDR2 FQGNSA. The CDR3 is 12 residues long. V dropped 5 bases and J dropped 0 bases, with 5 bases sitting between them. The CDR3 reads CASSLSSYEQYF. DNA for the CDR3: TGTGCCAGCAGCCTAAGCTCCTACGAGCAGTACTTC. Looking up the rest from reference TRBV7-2 and TRBJ2-7 gives the full variable domain: GAGVSQSPSNKVTEKGKDVELRCDPISGHTALYWYRQSLGQGLEFLIYFQGNSAPDKSGLPSDRFSAERTGGSVSTLTIQRTQQEDSAVYLCASSLSSYEQYFGPGTRLTVT.

This clone showed up just a few times. The rearrangement uses TRBV6-6 and TRBJ2-7; a possible D gene is TRBD1 (6 bases). Germline V CDR1 and CDR2: MNHNY, SVGAGI (reference sequence). The CDR3 runs 14 residues. V gave up 6 bases and J gave up 3 bases, with 15 bases separating them. CDR3 nucleotide sequence: TGTGCCAGCAGACTCTTTACAGGGATCTACGAGCAGTACTTC. Protein sequence: CASRLFTGIYEQYF.